The 10 T cell receptor beta chains presented below share a single source sample, sequenced in a study of shared T cell receptors in the human thymus. Produced via immunoSEQ multiplex PCR; TCRdb's table is partial and in-frame only. Of about 660,000 clones listed, about 90% are singletons. These data were also reused for a study on human thymus T cells.

The source material was thymocytes. Receptor source: a boy under three years old with a congenital heart defect.

CDR3 nucleotide sequence: TGTGCCAGCAGCTTAGAACCTAGCGGGGGCTTAACCTACGAGCAGTACTTC. It is translated as CASSLEPSGGLTYEQYF. The chain joins TRBV7-8 to TRBJ2-7; TRBD2 matches at 10 bases. This CDR3 has 17 residues. The germline gives CDR1 SGHVS, CDR2 FQNEAQ. Trimming removed 1 base from V and 2 bases from J; junction bases left unmatched: 8.

Notes on this clone: This same CDR3 is encoded by further DNA sequences in the sample. The chain uses TRBV27 and TRBJ2-7, with D perhaps TRBD1 (6 bases). Trimming cost V 6 bases and J 1 base, with 10 bases left between them. This CDR3 spans 13 amino acids. Germline values: CDR1 MNHEY, CDR2 SMNVEV (reference sequence). CDR3 sequence: CASRGDRSYEQYF. The CDR3 coding sequence is TGTGCCAGCAGGGGAGACAGGTCCTACGAGCAGTACTTC.

The genes are TRBV7-2 and TRBJ2-1, with 8 bases aligning to TRBD2. The CDR3 extends over 19 amino acids. CDR1 and CDR2 from the germline V gene are SGHTA and FQGNSA. Losses at the gene ends were 1 base for V and 2 bases for J; bases not matched to a gene: 13. CDR3 sequence reads: CASSLGTSPTIVAYNEQFF. The CDR3 nucleotides are TGTGCCAGCAGCTTAGGGACTAGCCCGACAATAGTAGCCTACAATGAGCAGTTCTTC. Full variable domain (outside the CDR3, taken from reference TRBV7-2 and TRBJ2-1): GAGVSQSPSNKVTEKGKDVELRCDPISGHTALYWYRQSLGQGLEFLIYFQGNSAPDKSGLPSDRFSAERTGGSVSTLTIQRTQQEDSAVYLCASSLGTSPTIVAYNEQFFGPGTRLTVL.

The chain has TRBV4-1 and TRBJ2-5, with D tentatively TRBD2 (6 bases). This CDR3 has 14 residues. Trimming removed 4 bases from V and 7 bases from J, with 16 bases in between. CDR1 and CDR2 from the germline V gene are MGHRA and YSYEKL. CDR3 DNA sequence: TGCGCCAGCAGCCTTTGGGGGGAGGACGGGACCCAGTACTTC. Protein: CASSLWGEDGTQYF.

This clone was detected once. The chain is built from TRBV30 and TRBJ1-1; 9 bases line up with TRBD1. V was clipped by 5 bases and J by 0 bases; unmatched bases: 10. Germline V gene lookup returns CDR1 GTSNPN and CDR2 SVGIG (reference sequence). The CDR3 contains 16 residues. The CDR3: CAWDGTGTLMNTEAFF. For the CDR3, the DNA is TGTGCCTGGGATGGGACAGGGACTCTCATGAACACTGAAGCTTTCTTT.

V gene TRBV28 combines with J gene TRBJ1-4; D is uncertain. The CDR3 has 17 residues. Germline V gives CDR1 MDHEN, CDR2 SYDVKM. V lost 3 bases, J lost 0 bases, and 14 bases lay in between. The CDR3 DNA is TGTGCCAGCAGTTTTATTCCTCAAGGAGCAACTAATGAAAAACTGTTTTTT. Translated: CASSFIPQGATNEKLFF.

This chain uses TRBV27 with TRBJ2-2, with 7 bases lining up with TRBD1. The CDR3 consists of 15 residues. The germline CDR1 and CDR2 sequences are MNHEY and SMNVEV (reference sequence). V lost 4 bases, J lost 6 bases, and 8 bases stayed unmatched. CDR3 sequence (DNA): TGTGCCAGCAGTTCCCAGGGGGTTTTCGCCGGGGAGCTGTTTTTT. Encoded protein: CASSSQGVFAGELFF.

This clone was observed a single time. J is TRBJ2-7 and V is TRBV6-5, with a possible D match to TRBD2 (6 bases). Germline V lookup: CDR1 MNHEY, CDR2 SVGAGI. The CDR3 has 15 amino acids. V was trimmed by 2 bases and J by 6 bases, leaving 17 bases between them. CDR3 region: CASSYKAGTPLEQYF. DNA for the CDR3: TGTGCCAGCAGTTACAAGGCCGGGACTCCTCTCGAGCAGTACTTC.

The CDR3 DNA reads TGCAGCGTAATTAGCGGGTTGATCGATGAGCAGTTCTTC. It specifies CSVISGLIDEQFF. The J gene is TRBJ2-1, the V gene TRBV29-1; 7 bases are a match to TRBD2. The CDR3 is 13 amino acids. CDR1 is SQVTM, CDR2 ANQGSEA, per germline. The J segment lost 8 bases and the V segment lost 6 bases, leaving 10 bases of the junction unmatched.

This chain uses TRBV4-1 with TRBJ1-1, with 7 bases matching TRBD1. The CDR3 extends over 21 amino acids. V dropped 2 bases and J dropped 1; count of bases not matched to a gene: 22. The V gene's germline CDR1 is MGHRA and CDR2 YSYEKL. The CDR3 DNA follows: TGCGCCAGCAGCCAACCATCCAGGGGGACAGACTTTCCTAAGGGGAACACTGAAGCTTTCTTT. It encodes CASSQPSRGTDFPKGNTEAFF.